Below are 30 T cell receptor beta chains sequenced from a single sample in a study of chemoradiotherapy in HPV16-positive cancers. The table came from immunoSEQ multiplex PCR; TCRdb's copy has only in-frame clones and leaves some out. The sample lists roughly 7,600 clones, around 75% occurring once. The material sequenced was tumor tissue, taken from a patient who underwent chemoradiotherapy. The receptor source for this set is a human donor with HPV-associated anogenital cancer.

The chain uses TRBV19 and TRBJ1-2, with 7 bases identical to TRBD1. This CDR3 is 14 amino acids long. The germline V gene has CDR1 LNHDA and CDR2 SQIVND (reference sequence). The J segment lost 2 bases and the V segment lost 8 bases, leaving 8 bases of the junction unmatched. Here the CDR3 reads CASVGRGQNYGYTF. In nucleotides, the CDR3 is TGTGCCAGTGTAGGAAGGGGGCAGAACTATGGCTACACCTTC.

The chain uses TRBV6-5 and TRBJ1-5; the D gene is possibly TRBD1 (6 bases). The CDR3 is 14 amino acids. Germline V gene sequence: CDR1 MNHEY, CDR2 SVGAGI. Trimming left V 6 bases short and J 3 bases short, with 12 bases between. The CDR3 DNA reads TGTGCCAGCAGACAAGGACAGTTCAATCAGCCCCAGCATTTT. Protein product: CASRQGQFNQPQHF.

This clone appeared a few times. This chain links TRBV6-6 with TRBJ2-1; D is tentatively TRBD1 or TRBD2 (5 bases each). Deletions cut 6 bases from V and 9 bases from J, with 18 bases between. This CDR3 has 14 amino acids. Germline V lookup: CDR1 MNHNY, CDR2 SVGAGI (reference sequence). CDR3 loop: CASSPGVEGREQFF. In DNA, the CDR3 is TGTGCCAGCAGCCCCGGGGTAGAGGGACGTGAGCAGTTCTTC.

This clone was seen only a few times. The V and J genes are TRBV5-1 and TRBJ1-2, with D hard to call. V dropped 4 bases and J dropped 8 bases, with 12 bases sitting between them. CDR1 SGHRS and CDR2 YFSETQ come from the germline V gene. This CDR3 region has 12 residues. Here the CDR3 reads CASSPDGKGYTF. The CDR3 DNA reads TGCGCCAGCAGCCCCGACGGCAAAGGCTACACCTTC.

With regard to this clone: Because the CDR3's place on the DNA is in doubt, the DNA is left out and the CDR3 is given as listed by TCRdb. The chain couples TRBV6-5 to TRBJ1-2; the D call in the table, TRBD1, was not verified against the DNA. Germline CDR1 reads MNHEY; CDR2 reads SVGAGI. The CDR3 sequence runs 14 residues, both termini included. The CDR3 spells CASSSSTGALGYTF.

This clone was observed a handful of times. J is TRBJ1-5 and V is TRBV10-2, with no clear D. V lost 2 bases to trimming and J lost 1 base, with 6 bases between them. Germline assignment: CDR1 WSHSY and CDR2 SAAADI. The CDR3 has 14 residues. The chain's CDR3 is CASSEGLSNQPQHF. The DNA of the CDR3 is TGCGCCAGCAGTGAGGGTCTGAGCAATCAGCCCCAGCATTTT.

This clone is large within its sample. V and J are TRBV28 and TRBJ1-4; no clear D gene. V lost 7 bases and J lost 7, with 10 bases in between. The CDR3 is made up of 12 amino acids. Germline assignment: CDR1 MDHEN and CDR2 SYDVKM. As DNA, the CDR3 is TGTGCCAGCAACCGCCAAGGTGAAAAACTGTTTTTT. Its protein is CASNRQGEKLFF. Drawing the rest from reference TRBV28 and TRBJ1-4, the complete variable domain is DVKVTQSSRYLVKRTGEKVFLECVQDMDHENMFWYRQDPGLGLRLIYFSYDVKMKEKGDIPEGYSVSREKKERFSLILESASTNQTSMYLCASNRQGEKLFFGSGTQLSVL.

The chain carries TRBV11-2 and TRBJ2-1; TRBD2 matches at 14 bases. Germline lookup yields CDR1 SGHAT and CDR2 FQNNGV. The CDR3 is 15 residues long. V lost 4 bases and J lost 6; bases outside the gene matches: 2. In DNA form, the CDR3 reads TGTGCCAGCAGCTCCGGGACTAGCGGGAGCAATGAGCAGTTCTTC. Protein sequence: CASSSGTSGSNEQFF.

The chain joins TRBV12-2 to TRBJ2-1; the table's D call, TRBD2, was not checked against the DNA. TRBV12-2 is a documented pseudogene. This CDR3 has 16 amino acids. The CDR3 DNA follows: TGTGCAAGTCGCTTAGCACCAAGGACTAGCTGGTATGAGCAGTTCTTC. Encoded protein: CASRLAPRTSWYEQFF.

This chain links TRBV30 with TRBJ1-2, with 7 bases matching TRBD1. V shed 4 bases, J shed 5 bases, and the junction held 10 bases outside the gene matches. CDR3 length equals 14 residues. Germline lookup yields CDR1 GTSNPN and CDR2 SVGIG (reference sequence). CDR3 sequence: CAWNFDRAGYGYTF. CDR3 coding DNA: TGTGCCTGGAACTTCGACAGGGCCGGTTATGGCTACACCTTC.

This chain connects TRBV7-9 to TRBJ2-5; D not resolved. Germline V CDR1 and CDR2: SEHNR, FQNEAQ (reference sequence). The CDR3 runs 14 residues. Trimming took off 1 base at V and 1 base at J, with 7 bases between the two ends. This CDR3 is CASSLVTSQETQYF. Written as DNA, the CDR3 is TGTGCCAGCAGCTTAGTCACAAGCCAAGAGACCCAGTACTTC.

The chain has TRBV11-3 and TRBJ2-1, with D maybe TRBD2 (7 bases). The CDR3 is 15 residues long. With 1 base removed from V and 6 bases from J, the gap between germline ends came to 13 bases. Germline CDR1 reads SGHNT; CDR2 reads YENEEA. CDR3 in amino acids: CASSLGGGQVNEQFF. DNA of the CDR3: TGTGCCAGCAGCTTAGGGGGGGGGCAGGTCAATGAGCAGTTCTTC.

This sequence joins TRBV27 and TRBJ2-1; TRBD2 aligns across 7 bases. Losses at the gene ends were 5 bases for V and 4 bases for J; bases not matched to a gene: 5. The CDR3 extends over 14 amino acids. The germline CDR1 and CDR2 sequences are MNHEY and SMNVEV (reference sequence). The CDR3 region has the DNA TGTGCCAGCAGTCCCCTAGCGGCGTACAATGAGCAGTTCTTC. Residues: CASSPLAAYNEQFF.

The rearrangement uses TRBV7-9 and TRBJ1-4; TRBD1 aligns across 8 bases. Germline CDR1 is SEHNR and CDR2 is FQNEAQ (reference sequence). Trimming removed 5 bases from V and 8 bases from J; junction bases left unmatched: 10. The length of the CDR3 is 15 residues. CDR3 region: CASSADRTGREKLFF. The CDR3 bases are TGTGCCAGCAGCGCAGATCGGACAGGGAGAGAAAAACTGTTTTTT.

The rearrangement uses TRBV11-2 and TRBJ2-1; D may be TRBD2 (6 bases). Per the germline V gene, CDR1 is SGHAT and CDR2 is FQNNGV. V was cut by 2 bases and J by 6 bases, with 20 bases left in between. The CDR3 has 17 amino acids. The CDR3 loop is CASSLQIMGGSINEQFF. Written as DNA, the CDR3 is TGTGCCAGCAGCTTACAGATTATGGGGGGTTCAATCAATGAGCAGTTCTTC.

This clone has only a few counts. This chain uses TRBV6-5 with TRBJ2-2; no clear D. CDR3 length equals 16 residues. V was trimmed by 2 bases and J by 2 bases, leaving 12 bases between them. The germline gives CDR1 MNHEY, CDR2 SVGAGI. CDR3 DNA: TGTGCCAGCAGTTACAGATTCCACCCTAACACCGGGGAGCTGTTTTTT. It codes for CASSYRFHPNTGELFF.

The V and J genes are TRBV5-5 and TRBJ1-6; no firm D call. The CDR3 covers 16 residues. Looked up from germline, CDR1 is SGHKS and CDR2 is YYEKEE (reference sequence). Deletions cut 0 bases from V and 8 bases from J, with 15 bases between. Here the CDR3 reads CASSLGGSRFDSPLHF. CDR3 nucleotides: TGTGCCAGCAGCTTGGGAGGGTCTCGCTTCGATTCACCCCTCCACTTT.

In DNA, the CDR3 is TGTGCCAGCAGTGAATCGGCCGGACAGGGAAGTTGGACGAACTATGGCTACACCTTC. As protein: CASSESAGQGSWTNYGYTF. The rearrangement uses TRBV6-1 and TRBJ1-2; 8 bases agree with TRBD1. After removal of 2 bases from V and 2 bases from J, the junction contained 16 bases not matched to a gene. The CDR3 runs 19 residues. The germline gives CDR1 MNHNS, CDR2 SASEGT.

On this clone: Germline is not matched at one junction end, which may reflect a read error. The chain employs TRBV5-4 and TRBJ2-1; D gene ambiguous. Germline V gene lookup returns CDR1 SGHNT and CDR2 YYREEE (reference sequence). This CDR3 is 12 amino acids long. Written as DNA, the CDR3 is TGTGCCAGCCACCCCCGAGCCCCAGGCGGAGTCTTC. Protein: CASHPRAPGGVF.

This sequence joins TRBV7-2 and TRBJ2-3; weak D call: TRBD2 (6 bases). The CDR3 sequence is 15 residues long. The germline V gene has CDR1 SGHTA and CDR2 FQGNSA. V shed 3 bases and J shed 3 bases, with 13 bases lying between them. The CDR3 protein is CASSFLSGTTDTQYF. CDR3 nucleotide sequence: TGTGCCAGCAGCTTCCTTAGCGGCACAACAGATACGCAGTATTTT.

The rearrangement links TRBV18 to TRBJ1-1, with 8 nucleotides matching TRBD1. CDR1 and CDR2 (germline): KGHSH, LQKENI. The CDR3 contains 16 residues. The junction had 14 bases not matched to a gene; V was cut back by 6 bases and J by 5 bases. In DNA form, the CDR3 reads TGTGCCAGCTCGCAGACTGTACAGGGGGGAAGTACTGAAGCTTTCTTT. Encoded protein: CASSQTVQGGSTEAFF.

The rearrangement uses TRBV6-1 and TRBJ2-1; the D is unclear. Per the germline V gene, CDR1 is MNHNS and CDR2 is SASEGT. The CDR3 runs 14 residues. Deletions cut 2 bases from V and 6 bases from J, with 11 bases between. The CDR3 here is CASSEIGILNEQFF. The CDR3 bases are TGTGCCAGCAGTGAAATTGGGATCCTCAATGAGCAGTTCTTC.

The genes are TRBV7-9 and TRBJ2-5, with D possibly TRBD1 on 5 matching bases. The DNA end favors TRBJ2-7, so the J call may be wrong. Germline CDR1 and CDR2: SEHNR and FQNEAQ (reference sequence). This CDR3 is built from 12 residues. In nucleotides, the CDR3 is TGTGCCAGCAGCTATACAGGCTCCGAGCAGTACTTC. Protein product: CASSYTGSEQYF.

This clone was seen a few times. The chain is built from TRBV6-1 and TRBJ1-5; tentatively, D is TRBD1 (5 bases). The CDR3 runs 14 residues. Trimming took 3 bases from V and 7 from J, leaving 13 bases between them. Germline loops: CDR1 MNHNS, CDR2 SASEGT. CDR3 sequence reads: CASSDLAGNQPQHF. For the CDR3, the DNA is TGTGCCAGCAGTGACTTAGCAGGGAACCAGCCCCAGCATTTT.

This chain links TRBV6-1 with TRBJ2-7, with D perhaps being TRBD1 or TRBD2 (5 bases each). The CDR3 has 15 amino acids. Trimming removed 4 bases from V and 0 bases from J, with 13 bases in between. Germline V gene lookup returns CDR1 MNHNS and CDR2 SASEGT. The CDR3 bases are TGTGCCAGCAGTGTTTTTGGGGGAAGCTCCTACGAGCAGTACTTC. This gives the protein CASSVFGGSSYEQYF.

V usage is TRBV7-9 and J usage is TRBJ1-6; the D is unclear. CDR1 SEHNR and CDR2 FQNEAQ come from the germline V gene (reference sequence). Trimming removed 5 bases from V and 6 bases from J, with 8 bases in between. This CDR3 spans 13 amino acids. Here the CDR3 reads CASSPEANSPLHF. The CDR3 coding sequence is TGTGCCAGCAGCCCGGAGGCTAATTCACCCCTCCACTTT.

This clone has more than one count but fewer than ten. The rearrangement joins TRBV6-1 to TRBJ1-4, with 9 bases identical to TRBD1. CDR1 and CDR2 (germline): MNHNS, SASEGT. The CDR3 contains 13 residues. Trimming at V came to 8 bases and at J to 9 bases, leaving 7 bases not matched to a gene. CDR3 in amino acids: CASGGQGAQKLFF. Here the CDR3 DNA reads TGTGCCAGCGGGGGACAGGGCGCCCAAAAACTGTTTTTT.

The genes are TRBV30 and TRBJ1-6; the match to TRBD1 covers 10 bases. Trimming removed 5 bases from V and 8 bases from J; junction bases left unmatched: 3. This CDR3 region has 13 residues. Per the germline V gene, CDR1 is GTSNPN and CDR2 is SVGIG (reference sequence). As DNA, the CDR3 is TGTGCCTGGGATGGACAGGGGGATTCACCCCTCCACTTT. As protein: CAWDGQGDSPLHF.

This clone was seen once. The chain uses TRBV23-1 and TRBJ2-7, with D unclear. TRBV23-1 is labeled an ORF, and its function is uncertain. The germline V and J ends were trimmed by 6 bases and 0 bases, with 12 bases remaining between them. CDR3 length: 14 residues. The CDR3 loop is CASRLGRASYEQYF. CDR3 nucleotides: TGCGCCAGCAGGTTGGGTAGGGCCTCCTACGAGCAGTACTTC.

The rearrangement uses TRBV5-1 and TRBJ2-2; tentative D call: TRBD2 (6 bases). This CDR3 has 14 amino acids. V lost 6 bases and J lost 1, with 10 bases in between. The germline V gene has CDR1 SGHRS and CDR2 YFSETQ. CDR3 nucleotides: TGCGCCAGCAAGGAGGGAGGGAACACCGGGGAGCTGTTTTTT. Protein sequence: CASKEGGNTGELFF.